The entry below describes one TCR beta chain. Its antigen is still unknown. Clones were sequenced by immunoSEQ multiplex PCR, and TCRdb holds only the in-frame ones, with some missing. The sample lists about 130,000 clones; more than 75% were seen once. The data belong to a study of T cell responses to AZD1222 COVID-19 vaccine. For the study at large: Second doses were pooled across both intervals (about 4 or about 12 weeks). Regarding the study as a whole: Reports say nearly half of spike-specific TCRs go after unmutated variant regions. It was only after the peak T cell response that any repertoires were sampled. Clonal diversity was possibly underestimated, and white British individuals and females predominated among donors.

V lost 6 bases, J lost 5 bases, and 11 bases stayed unmatched. The germline gives CDR1 SNHLY, CDR2 FYNNEI. The CDR3 contains 15 residues. The sequencing used peripheral blood, collected on day 0 of AZD1222 vaccination. This clonotype was sampled from an adult in good health. V gene TRBV2 combines with J gene TRBJ1-1, with TRBD1 matching 8 bases. The CDR3 DNA reads TGTGCCAGCAGCCCGACAGGGGCCCCGGGGACTGAAGCTTTCTTT. Its translation: CASSPTGAPGTEAFF.